This T cell receptor (beta chain) was recovered during a study of blood T cell repertoires in COVID-19. Study context: Samples taken during acute and convalescent COVID-19 were collected in the United States, Italy and Spain.

Produced via immunoSEQ multiplex PCR; TCRdb's table is partial and in-frame only. The profile shows some 100,000 clones, around 80% of them singletons. The sample holds a few counts of this clone. From germline, CDR1 is SNHLY and CDR2 FYNNEI. The CDR3 sequence is 15 residues long. The junction had 10 bases not matched to a gene; V was cut back by 10 bases and J by 2 bases. The genes are TRBV2 and TRBJ2-5; 10 bases align to TRBD2. The receptor comes from a man aged 45-60 years with acute or convalescent COVID-19. The specimen sequenced was peripheral blood. The CDR3, as DNA: TGTGCCATCGGAAAGCGGGAGGGAATACAAGAGACCCAGTACTTC. This translates into CAIGKREGIQETQYF. The variable domain in full, with the rest retrieved from reference TRBV2 and TRBJ2-5, is EPEVTQTPSHQVTQMGQEVILRCVPISNHLYFYWYRQILGQKVEFLVSFYNNEISEKSEIFDDQFSVERPDGSNFTLKIRSTKLEDSAMYFCAIGKREGIQETQYFGPGTRLLVL.